The 5 T cell receptor beta chains below were found in one sample sequenced in a study of blood T cell repertoires in COVID-19. Assay: immunoSEQ multiplex PCR; the TCRdb copy retains only in-frame clones and omits some. The sample lists some 190,000 clones, 70% to 80% occurring once. Sequencing input: peripheral blood. These receptor sequences come from a woman in her fifties or sixties with acute or convalescent COVID-19.

The rearrangement uses TRBV24-1 and TRBJ2-7; 8 nucleotides match TRBD1. Germline loops: CDR1 KGHDR, CDR2 SFDVKD. The CDR3 loop spans 15 amino acids. V was clipped by 5 bases and J by 1 base; unmatched bases: 6. The CDR3 here is CATSAWTGRSYEQYF. Here the CDR3 DNA reads TGTGCCACCAGTGCTTGGACAGGGCGATCCTACGAGCAGTACTTC.

J is TRBJ2-7 and V is TRBV6-5, with 8 bases that match TRBD2. This CDR3 has 14 amino acids. The trim removed 6 bases at V and 5 bases at J, leaving 9 bases unmatched. CDR1 is MNHEY, CDR2 SVGAGI, per germline. The CDR3 bases are TGTGCCAGCAGAGCGGGGGCCCAAGGGAACGAGCAGTACTTC. Translation gives CASRAGAQGNEQYF.

The gene calls are TRBV18 and TRBJ1-5, with 9 bases fitting TRBD1. The CDR3 is 18 residues long. The germline CDR1 and CDR2 sequences are KGHSH and LQKENI. The ends lost 2 bases at V and 6 bases at J; junction bases unmatched: 14. CDR3: CASSPVSSGRDRVQPQHF. In DNA form, the CDR3 reads TGTGCCAGCTCACCAGTTTCGTCCGGCCGGGACAGGGTTCAGCCCCAGCATTTT.

The chain is built from TRBV30 and TRBJ1-2; the D gene is possibly TRBD1 (5 bases). With 0 bases removed from V and 2 bases from J, the gap between germline ends came to 10 bases. This CDR3 has 14 amino acids. CDR1 GTSNPN and CDR2 SVGIG come from the germline V gene (reference sequence). The CDR3 nucleotides read TGTGCCTGGAGTGTGCAGGGCCAGAACTATGGCTACACCTTC. Translation: CAWSVQGQNYGYTF.

This chain uses TRBV5-1 with TRBJ2-3; 8 nucleotides align to TRBD2. The CDR3 extends over 15 amino acids. V trimming: 7 bases; J trimming: 2 bases; junction bases outside the gene matches: 9. Germline CDR1 reads SGHRS; CDR2 reads YFSETQ. The CDR3 loop is CASSTLAGPTDTQYF. In DNA, the CDR3 is TGCGCCAGCTCCACTCTAGCGGGCCCCACAGATACGCAGTATTTT.